This T cell receptor (beta chain) was found in a study of blood T cell repertoires in COVID-19. Overall study context: Some COVID-19 samples were acute and others convalescent; all came from the United States, Italy and Spain.

The CDR3 sequence is 15 residues long. Trimming pared 4 bases from V and 1 base from J, leaving 14 bases between. The germline gives CDR1 SGHKS, CDR2 YYEKEE (reference sequence). All enrollees were roughly 18 to 89 years old and from approximately 24 US areas. Cohorts were based on clinical histories the participants reported. The method was immunoSEQ multiplex PCR; TCRdb's version includes in-frame clones alone and lacks a portion of them. The table records approximately 140,000 clones, over 75% of them present only once. The sequencing sample was made of PBMCs or T cells enriched from blood (not recorded which). The source of this sequence is a man aged 45-60 years in a cohort exposed to, infected with or recovered from COVID-19 (not recorded which). V gene TRBV5-5 combines with J gene TRBJ1-1, with D possibly TRBD1 on 6 matching bases. In DNA form, the CDR3 reads TGTGCCAGCAGCGGCTACGGGACACAGAACACTGAAGCTTTCTTT. Translated: CASSGYGTQNTEAFF.